The TCR beta chain described here comes from a study of cytomegalovirus exposure and HLA in healthy donors. Sequencing was performed with immunoSEQ multiplex PCR; in TCRdb, only in-frame clones are kept and a portion is missing. The table has tens of thousands of clones, approximately 95% seen once. The germline CDR1 and CDR2 sequences are KGHSH and LQKENI. V gave up 3 bases and J gave up 4 bases, with 18 bases separating them. The CDR3 is made up of 16 amino acids. The sequence was collected from a woman aged 18 to 35 in good health and CMV-seropositive. This chain joins TRBV18 and TRBJ1-1; D perhaps matches TRBD1 (6 bases). Specimen: PBMCs. The CDR3 is CASSPSSQGFFTEAFF. The CDR3 DNA follows: TGTGCCAGCTCACCGTCTTCACAGGGATTTTTCACTGAAGCTTTCTTT.